This T cell receptor (beta chain) stems from a study of shared clonotypes between healthy human individuals. Method: immunoSEQ multiplex PCR; TCRdb's copy keeps in-frame clones and lacks some. This table has approximately 2.4 million clones, approximately 94% appearing once. Between the trimmed V and J ends, which lost 0 bases and 1 base, there was a span of 12 bases. Germline V gene lookup returns CDR1 KGHSH and CDR2 LQKENI. This CDR3 contains 17 residues. This sequence joins TRBV18 and TRBJ2-2; D unresolved. This clonotype originated in a young man in good health. The sequenced sample was naive CD4+ T cells sorted from blood. The subset denotes: CD45RA+ positively selected. The CDR3 coding sequence is TGTGCCAGCTCACCACCCTTTGGCACTGAGAACACCGGGGAGCTGTTTTTT. It yields the protein CASSPPFGTENTGELFF.